This record looks at one TCR beta chain sequence and its context. CDR1 and CDR2 from the germline V gene are SGHTS and YDEGEE. The trim removed 0 bases at V and 8 bases at J, leaving 13 bases unmatched. The length of the CDR3 is 19 residues. The data stem from a study of blood T cell repertoires in COVID-19. Study-level information: The samples span acute and convalescent COVID-19 from the United States, Italy and Spain. T cells, B-cell-depleted T cells, or PBMCs provided the cDNA or gDNA that served as material.

Per the study methods: Using reference gene primer amplification, nucleated cell counts were estimated. Sequencing used immunoSEQ multiplex PCR; TCRdb keeps in-frame clones, though not all of them. V and J calls and clone size are those listed in that table; D and trimming were worked out from the DNA. The repertoire has more than 200,000 clones, roughly 90% of them found once; the top ten carry approximately 1.6%. The sequenced material came from peripheral blood. The receptor was isolated from a man between 65 and 80 years old with acute or convalescent COVID-19. The V gene is TRBV5-8, the J gene TRBJ2-1, with 14 positions matching TRBD2. CDR3 nucleotide sequence: TGTGCCAGCAGCTTGGGAAGCAGCTCCGGGACTAGCGGGAGTGATGAGCAGTTCTTC. It specifies CASSLGSSSGTSGSDEQFF.